What follows is one T cell receptor beta chain and its context. Looked up from germline, CDR1 is SNHLY and CDR2 is FYNNEI. The CDR3 extends over 15 amino acids. Trimming removed 8 bases from V and 5 bases from J; junction bases left unmatched: 10. The sample belongs to a study of identical twins. TCRdb called the 5' RACE reads again in MiXCR, with one record for every CDR3 protein. The profile shows around 680,000 distinct CDR3 sequences, 8.5% to 9% of them singletons. These data were also filed under a second study, of yellow fever vaccine responses in identical twins.

The receptor's source is a woman younger than 35 in good health. The rearrangement links TRBV2 to TRBJ1-4; 8 nucleotides align to TRBD1. Sequencing input: PBMCs. CDR3 in DNA: TGTGCCAGCGGCCCGACAGGGGTGCAGAATGAAAAACTGTTTTTT. Its protein product is CASGPTGVQNEKLFF.